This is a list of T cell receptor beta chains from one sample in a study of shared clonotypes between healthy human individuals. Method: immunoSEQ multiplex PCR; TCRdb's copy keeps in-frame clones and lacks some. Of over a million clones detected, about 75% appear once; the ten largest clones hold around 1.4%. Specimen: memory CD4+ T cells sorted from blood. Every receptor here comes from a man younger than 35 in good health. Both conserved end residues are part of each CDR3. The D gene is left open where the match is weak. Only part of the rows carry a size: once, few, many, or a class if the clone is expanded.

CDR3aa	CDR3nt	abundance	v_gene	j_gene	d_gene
CASSLRTGGIDEQYF	TGCGCCAGCAGCCTCAGGACAGGGGGCATAGACGAGCAGTACTTC	once	TRBV4-1	TRBJ2-7	TRBD1
CASTRRDSVSYEQYF	TGTGCCAGCACCCGCCGGGACAGCGTCTCCTACGAGCAGTACTTC	many	TRBV7-9	TRBJ2-7	TRBD1
CASSLFGGRGGDTQYF	TGTGCCAGCAGCCTTTTTGGGGGCCGGGGGGGAGATACGCAGTATTTT	NA	TRBV14	TRBJ2-3	TRBD2
CASLLLGYGYTF	TGTGCCAGCCTCCTCCTAGGCTATGGCTACACCTTC	NA	TRBV5-3	TRBJ1-2	NA
CASSLRLAGDGYEQYF	TGTGCCAGCAGCTTAAGGTTGGCAGGTGACGGGTACGAGCAGTACTTC	NA	TRBV11-1	TRBJ2-7	NA
CASGQAYEQYF	TGTGCCAGCGGACAGGCCTACGAGCAGTACTTC	few	TRBV2	TRBJ2-7	TRBD1
CASSPEGDTQYF	TGTGCCAGCTCACCGGAAGGAGATACGCAGTATTTT	NA	TRBV18	TRBJ2-3	NA
CASSLAGQGARITETQYF	TGCGCCAGCAGCTTGGCTGGGCAGGGGGCGCGTATAACAGAGACCCAGTACTTC	few	TRBV5-1	TRBJ2-5	TRBD1
CASAKRDNEKLFF	TGCGCCAGCGCCAAGCGGGATAATGAAAAACTGTTTTTT	NA	TRBV5-1	TRBJ1-4	NA
CASSNGPSNEQFF	TGTGCCAGCAGCAATGGACCCAGCAATGAGCAGTTCTTC	NA	TRBV5-6	TRBJ2-1	NA
CASSTFTGLNTEAFF	TGTGCCAGCAGCACCTTTACAGGGCTGAACACTGAAGCTTTCTTT	once	TRBV6-1	TRBJ1-1	NA
CASSESFQETYGYTF	TGTGCCAGCAGTGAAAGTTTTCAGGAGACATATGGCTACACCTTC	few	TRBV6-1	TRBJ1-2	NA
CAWSVEGNTIYF	TGTGCCTGGAGTGTAGAGGGAAACACCATATATTTT	NA	TRBV30	TRBJ1-3	NA
CASSSTSSYEQYF	TGTGCCAGCAGCTCGACGAGCTCCTACGAGCAGTACTTC	NA	TRBV28	TRBJ2-7	NA
CASSQDRVGAFF	TGTGCCAGCAGCCAAGATAGGGTGGGAGCTTTCTTT	NA	TRBV14	TRBJ1-1	NA
CASSHGTGNEKLFF	TGCGCCAGCAGCCACGGGACAGGGAATGAAAAACTGTTTTTT	NA	TRBV4-1	TRBJ1-4	TRBD1
CASSFRQAGGYTF	TGTGCCAGCAGTTTCCGACAGGCCGGAGGCTACACCTTC	NA	TRBV27	TRBJ1-2	NA
CASSLGASGPGAQYF	TGCGCCAGCAGCTTGGGCGCTAGCGGGCCAGGGGCCCAGTACTTC	NA	TRBV5-1	TRBJ2-5	TRBD2
CASRGQGPSPLHF	TGTGCCAGTAGGGGACAGGGGCCTTCACCCCTCCACTTT	NA	TRBV19	TRBJ1-6	TRBD1
CASSGGQGSNQPQHF	TGTGCCAGCAGTGGGGGACAGGGGAGCAATCAGCCCCAGCATTTT	NA	TRBV2	TRBJ1-5	TRBD1
CASSPLEGREKLFF	TGTGCCAGCTCACCACTGGAGGGCCGGGAAAAACTGTTTTTT	NA	TRBV18	TRBJ1-4	NA
CASSPPYSDSPYGYTF	TGTGCCAGCTCACCACCGTACTCGGACAGTCCCTATGGCTACACCTTC	NA	TRBV18	TRBJ1-2	NA
CASSNRQGGEKLFF	TGTGCCAGTAGTAATAGACAGGGCGGTGAAAAACTGTTTTTT	NA	TRBV19	TRBJ1-4	TRBD1
CASSPPRTGRAEAFF	TGTGCCAGCAGCCCGCCGAGGACAGGGCGGGCTGAAGCTTTCTTT	NA	TRBV5-6	TRBJ1-1	TRBD1
CASRGGERDTQYF	TGTGCCAGTCGGGGGGGGGAAAGGGATACGCAGTATTTT	NA	TRBV19	TRBJ2-3	TRBD2
CASSPGTGGTETQYF	TGTGCCAGCAGCCCGGGGACAGGGGGCACGGAGACCCAGTACTTC	NA	TRBV7-9	TRBJ2-5	TRBD1
CAITQRGGSTEAFF	TGTGCCATCACCCAACGGGGAGGGAGCACTGAAGCTTTCTTT	NA	TRBV10-3	TRBJ1-1	NA
CASSPGTSGYIEQYF	TGCGCCAGCAGCCCCGGGACTAGCGGATATATCGAGCAGTACTTC	NA	TRBV5-1	TRBJ2-7	TRBD2
CASRQGATGANVLTF	TGTGCCAGCAGGCAGGGGGCTACCGGGGCCAACGTCCTGACTTTC	once	TRBV6-1	TRBJ2-6	TRBD1
CASSGGIGAFF	TGTGCCAGCAGTGGGGGCATTGGAGCTTTCTTT	many	TRBV2	TRBJ1-1	NA
CASSPDYRGPGSHEQYF	TGTGCCAGCTCACCAGACTACAGAGGTCCAGGGTCCCACGAGCAGTACTTC	NA	TRBV18	TRBJ2-7	NA
CASSWGVNEQFF	TGTGCCAGCAGTTGGGGTGTTAATGAGCAGTTCTTC	NA	TRBV6-6	TRBJ2-1	NA
CASSSDGRDYGYTF	TGTGCCAGCAGCTCGGATGGGAGAGACTATGGCTACACCTTC	NA	TRBV7-9	TRBJ1-2	NA
CASSLLDNTEAFF	TGTGCCAGCAGCCTACTCGACAACACTGAAGCTTTCTTT	NA	TRBV9	TRBJ1-1	NA
CASSYGPTSGPYEQYF	TGTGCCAGCAGTTATGGCCCAACTAGCGGACCCTACGAGCAGTACTTC	NA	TRBV7-2	TRBJ2-7	TRBD2
CASSQASGVNEQFF	TGCGCCAGCAGCCAAGCATCAGGGGTCAATGAGCAGTTCTTC	NA	TRBV4-3	TRBJ2-1	NA
CASSGDRLGSYEQYF	TGTGCCAGCAGCGGAGACCGGCTAGGCTCCTACGAGCAGTACTTC	NA	TRBV6-5	TRBJ2-7	NA
CASSPLQTGGKVGGYTF	TGTGCCAGCAGTCCCTTGCAGACGGGGGGGAAGGTCGGCGGCTACACCTTC	NA	TRBV28	TRBJ1-2	NA
CASSLQVGLRYTF	TGTGCCAGCAGCCTCCAAGTGGGGCTGCGCTACACCTTC	NA	TRBV7-6	TRBJ1-2	NA
CATSSRLAGSYNEQFF	TGTGCCACCAGCAGCCGACTAGCGGGGAGCTACAATGAGCAGTTCTTC	NA	TRBV15	TRBJ2-1	TRBD2
CASSVAPPDWVADRASGEQFF	TGCGCCAGCAGCGTCGCTCCACCGGATTGGGTAGCGGACAGGGCTTCAGGGGAGCAGTTCTTC	NA	TRBV5-1	TRBJ2-1	TRBD1
CASNSETADGKLFF	TGTGCCAGCAACTCCGAGACAGCGGACGGCAAACTGTTTTTT	few	TRBV25-1	TRBJ1-4	NA
CASSDRRLAGGEFF	TGTGCCAGCAGTGATCGGAGATTAGCGGGGGGGGAGTTCTTC	NA	TRBV25-1	TRBJ2-1	TRBD2
CASSDDRGTYSNQPQHF	TGTGCCAGCAGTGATGACAGGGGGACCTATAGCAATCAGCCCCAGCATTTT	NA	TRBV6-1	TRBJ1-5	TRBD1
CASSQGAGRYGYTF	TGTGCCAGCAGCCAAGGTGCAGGGCGCTATGGCTACACCTTC	NA	TRBV14	TRBJ1-2	NA
CATSRGDRGSEKLFF	TGTGCCACCAGCAGAGGGGACAGGGGGAGTGAAAAACTGTTTTTT	once	TRBV15	TRBJ1-4	TRBD1
CSAFRAGAAMDTEAFF	TGCAGCGCCTTCAGGGCGGGGGCAGCTATGGACACTGAAGCTTTCTTT	NA	TRBV29-1	TRBJ1-1	NA